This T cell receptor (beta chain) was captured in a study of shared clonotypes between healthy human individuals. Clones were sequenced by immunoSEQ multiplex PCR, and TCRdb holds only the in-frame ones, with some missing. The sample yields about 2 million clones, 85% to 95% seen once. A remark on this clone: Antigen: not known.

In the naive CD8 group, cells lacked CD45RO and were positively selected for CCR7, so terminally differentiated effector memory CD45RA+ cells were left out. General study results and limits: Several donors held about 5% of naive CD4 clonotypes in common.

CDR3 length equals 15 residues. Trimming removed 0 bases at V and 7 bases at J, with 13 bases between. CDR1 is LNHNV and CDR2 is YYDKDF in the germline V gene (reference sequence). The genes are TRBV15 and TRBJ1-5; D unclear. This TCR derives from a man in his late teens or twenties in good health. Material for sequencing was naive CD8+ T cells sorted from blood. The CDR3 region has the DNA TGTGCCACCAGCAGAGATCGGGGAACAGCACAGCCCCAGCATTTT. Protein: CATSRDRGTAQPQHF.